Following are 5 T cell receptor beta chains from one sample sequenced in a study of vaccination and CD4 T cells after COVID-19. Treatment here: approximately 11-day PBMC culture with coronavirus spike peptide pools or control peptides (ViraFEST assay). For these TCRs, the target antigens are not known. Sequenced with the Oncomine TCR Beta short-read assay was DNA taken from cultured CD4+ T cells. TCRdb analysed the PCR reads with MiXCR anew, one entry per CDR3 protein. The table records 11,000 to 15,000 distinct CDR3 sequences, 25% to 30% of them present only once. The sequencing input was CD4+ T cells from blood, cultured in vitro. The receptors stem from a human donor who had recovered from COVID-19.

There are a few counts of this clonotype. The J gene is TRBJ1-4, the V gene TRBV11-3, with TRBD1 matching over 7 bases. J lost 0 bases, V lost 5 bases, and 3 bases had no gene match. This CDR3 is 15 amino acids long. From germline, CDR1 is SGHNT and CDR2 YENEEA. The CDR3 loop is CASSPTGATNEKLFF. The CDR3 DNA is TGTGCCAGCAGCCCAACAGGGGCAACTAATGAAAAACTGTTTTTT.

The rearrangement joins TRBV2 to TRBJ1-4; D might be TRBD1 (6 bases). The CDR3 has 15 residues. Looked up from germline, CDR1 is SNHLY and CDR2 is FYNNEI. Trimming shortened V by 4 bases and J by 5 bases, and 14 bases separated the two germline ends. CDR3 residues: CASSGITGTNEKLFF. CDR3 bases: TGTGCCAGCAGTGGGATAACCGGGACAAATGAAAAACTGTTTTTT.

V gene TRBV4-1 combines with J gene TRBJ1-1; 7 bases agree with TRBD1. Unmatched junction bases numbered 8, after V lost 6 bases and J lost 1 base. Germline V CDR1 and CDR2: MGHRA, YSYEKL. This CDR3 spans 15 amino acids. This chain's CDR3 is CASRHHRGPNTEAFF. CDR3 nucleotide sequence: TGCGCCAGCAGGCATCACAGGGGTCCGAACACTGAAGCTTTCTTT.

The chain recombines TRBV19 with TRBJ2-7; D is perhaps TRBD2 (6 bases). V lost 6 bases to trimming and J lost 0 bases, with 12 bases between them. The germline gives CDR1 LNHDA, CDR2 SQIVND (reference sequence). The CDR3 contains 14 residues. This CDR3 reads CASSGGISSYEQYF. CDR3 coding DNA: TGTGCCAGTAGCGGGGGAATAAGCTCCTACGAGCAGTACTTC.

In this sample, this clonotype turned up a few times. This chain's CDR3 is CASRSPGSYNSPLHF. The CDR3 DNA reads as TGTGCCAGCAGATCTCCAGGATCCTATAATTCACCCCTCCACTTT. The chain has TRBV27 and TRBJ1-6, with D hard to call. CDR3 size: 15 residues. V was cut by 6 bases and J by 1 base, with 10 bases left in between. Per germline, CDR1 MNHEY and CDR2 SMNVEV (reference sequence).